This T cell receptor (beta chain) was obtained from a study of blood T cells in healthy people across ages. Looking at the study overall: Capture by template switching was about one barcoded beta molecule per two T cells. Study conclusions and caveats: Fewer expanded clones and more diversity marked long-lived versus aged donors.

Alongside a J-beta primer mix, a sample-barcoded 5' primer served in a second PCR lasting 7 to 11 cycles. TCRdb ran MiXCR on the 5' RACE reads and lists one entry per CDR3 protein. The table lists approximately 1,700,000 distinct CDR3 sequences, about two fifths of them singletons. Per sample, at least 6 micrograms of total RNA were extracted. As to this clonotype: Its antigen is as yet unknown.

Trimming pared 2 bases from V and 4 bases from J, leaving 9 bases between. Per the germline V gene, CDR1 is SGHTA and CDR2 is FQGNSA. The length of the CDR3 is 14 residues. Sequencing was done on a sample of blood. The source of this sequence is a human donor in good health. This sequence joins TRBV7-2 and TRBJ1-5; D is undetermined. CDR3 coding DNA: TGTGCCAGCAGCTTACTGAGGTCTAATCAGCCCCAGCATTTT. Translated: CASSLLRSNQPQHF.